This T cell receptor beta chain comes out of a study of blood T cell repertoires in COVID-19. At the level of the study: The cDNA or gDNA used as material had been derived from T cells, B-cell-depleted T cells, or PBMCs.

Profiling relied on immunoSEQ multiplex PCR, and the TCRdb table lists in-frame clones only, not all of them. The sample consists of fewer than 150,000 clones, over 70% of them appearing once. The V gene lost 4 bases and the J gene lost 6 bases, with 7 bases spanning the gap. The CDR3 contains 12 residues. CDR1 SNHLY and CDR2 FYNNEI come from the germline V gene. The receptor was isolated from an older man with acute or convalescent COVID-19. The sequencing input was peripheral blood. The chain links TRBV2 to TRBJ2-4, with D possibly matching TRBD1 (6 bases). The CDR3 reads CASSVQGNIQYF. The CDR3 DNA follows: TGTGCCAGCAGTGTACAGGGAAACATTCAGTACTTC.